Below are 32 T cell receptor beta chains sequenced from a single sample in a study of T cell responses to AZD1222 COVID-19 vaccine. TCRdb's table, derived via immunoSEQ multiplex PCR, lists solely in-frame clones and lacks some. The profile covers approximately 150,000 clones, with about 90% appearing a single time and about 7.5% taken by the ten largest. The source was peripheral blood, collected 28 days after the second dose of the MenACWY control vaccine. The source of these receptors is an adult who received the MenACWY meningococcal vaccine as a control.

The V and J genes are TRBV5-4 and TRBJ2-7; 10 nucleotides line up with TRBD1. The CDR3 sequence is 17 residues long. From germline, CDR1 is SGHNT and CDR2 YYREEE (reference sequence). V shed 0 bases, J shed 2 bases, and the junction held 8 bases outside the gene matches. The CDR3 DNA is TGTGCCAGCAGCTTGGGGACAGGGGGAAACCTTGCCTACGAGCAGTACTTC. Translating it yields CASSLGTGGNLAYEQYF.

The chain employs TRBV5-1 and TRBJ2-6; 9 bases fit TRBD2. The CDR3 sequence is 20 residues long. Germline-derived CDR1 and CDR2 are SGHRS and YFSETQ. V shed 2 bases and J 2 bases; nucleotides not matched to a gene: 14. The CDR3, as DNA: TGCGCCAGCAGCTTTGACGCTAGCGGGATCGGGTCGGCTGGGGCCAACGTCCTGACTTTC. It yields the protein CASSFDASGIGSAGANVLTF.

V and J are TRBV5-1 and TRBJ2-5, with D maybe TRBD2 (6 bases). V was cut by 0 bases and J by 4 bases, with 7 bases left in between. CDR1 is SGHRS and CDR2 is YFSETQ in the germline V gene. This CDR3 is 13 amino acids long. The CDR3 reads CASSLAGGETQYF. DNA of the CDR3: TGCGCCAGCAGCTTGGCCGGGGGAGAGACCCAGTACTTC.

In DNA, the CDR3 is TGTGCCAGTAGTATTTTGGGGACAGTCAATCAGCCCCAGCATTTT. It translates to CASSILGTVNQPQHF. J is TRBJ1-5 and V is TRBV19; 7 positions match TRBD1. Trimming cost V 3 bases and J 3 bases; bases outside gene matches: 5. From germline, CDR1 is LNHDA and CDR2 SQIVND (reference sequence). The CDR3 has 15 amino acids.

The chain has TRBV25-1 and TRBJ1-3; D is possibly TRBD1 (5 bases). This CDR3 region has 17 residues. Germline assignment: CDR1 MGHDK and CDR2 SYGVNS. The germline V and J ends were trimmed by 4 bases and 0 bases, with 16 bases remaining between them. The DNA for the CDR3 is TGTGCCAGCAGTGTCTACGGGGCGGCTCACTCTGGAAACACCATATATTTT. Its translation: CASSVYGAAHSGNTIYF.

The chain combines TRBV7-2 with TRBJ2-7; 12 bases are shared with TRBD2. The CDR3 has 18 amino acids. The germline CDR1 and CDR2 sequences are SGHTA and FQGNSA. V shed 5 bases, J shed 6 bases, and the junction held 17 bases outside the gene matches. The CDR3 DNA sequence: TGTGCCAGCAGCACCCACTCAGCTTCTAGCGGGAGGGCCTCCGAGCAGTACTTC. Amino acid sequence: CASSTHSASSGRASEQYF.

The chain combines TRBV9 with TRBJ2-2; tentatively, D is TRBD1 or TRBD2 (7 bases each). V lost 0 bases to trimming and J lost 2 bases, with 17 bases between them. The CDR3 contains 18 residues. Per the germline V gene, CDR1 is SGDLS and CDR2 is YYNGEE. CDR3: CASSVEGRGGGNTGELFF. The DNA for the CDR3 is TGTGCCAGCAGCGTAGAAGGTCGGGGAGGGGGCAACACCGGGGAGCTGTTTTTT.

This chain uses TRBV12-3 or TRBV12-4 with TRBJ2-7; the D is unclear. There are 12 residues in the CDR3. Between the trimmed V and J ends, which lost 1 base and 2 bases, there was a span of 3 bases. The CDR3 reads CASSLVTYEQYF. Written as DNA, the CDR3 is TGTGCCAGCAGTTTAGTGACCTACGAGCAGTACTTC.

The genes are TRBV5-5 and TRBJ1-1; D not certain. Germline CDR1 is SGHKS and CDR2 is YYEKEE (reference sequence). The V end was cut by 2 bases, the J end by 1 base, with 6 bases between. The CDR3 covers 13 residues. In DNA, the CDR3 is TGTGCCAGCAGCTTCGACAAGAACACTGAAGCTTTCTTT. As protein: CASSFDKNTEAFF.

The chain joins TRBV5-5 to TRBJ1-2, with 7 bases fitting TRBD1. V dropped 4 bases and J dropped 7; count of bases not matched to a gene: 7. CDR1 is SGHKS and CDR2 is YYEKEE in the germline V gene (reference sequence). The CDR3 has 13 amino acids. CDR3 sequence reads: CASSIDRVVGYTF. The CDR3 DNA is TGTGCCAGCAGCATTGACAGGGTCGTTGGCTACACCTTC. The complete variable domain, with remaining parts taken from reference TRBV5-5 and TRBJ1-2, reads DAGVTQSPTHLIKTRGQQVTLRCSPISGHKSVSWYQQVLGQGPQFIFQYYEKEERGRGNFPDRFSARQFPNYSSELNVNALLLGDSALYLCASSIDRVVGYTFGSGTRLTVV.

V and J are TRBV12-5 and TRBJ1-5, with a tentative D call TRBD1 (6 bases). V was pared by 0 bases and J by 1 base, with 16 bases between. The CDR3 runs 18 residues. Germline V CDR1 and CDR2: LGHNT, FRNRAP. The CDR3 region is CASGLVPKAGESNQPQHF. CDR3 DNA sequence: TGTGCTAGTGGTTTGGTACCAAAGGCAGGGGAAAGCAATCAGCCCCAGCATTTT.

The chain is built from TRBV14 and TRBJ2-5, with TRBD2 identical over 9 bases. The germline V gene encodes CDR1 SGHDN and CDR2 FVKESK. The CDR3 runs to 16 residues. V lost 0 bases and J lost 5; bases outside the gene matches: 7. Here the CDR3 DNA reads TGTGCCAGCAGCCAAGATAGGCGGGAGGGCCCGGAGACCCAGTACTTC. Amino acids: CASSQDRREGPETQYF.

The rearrangement links TRBV6-5 to TRBJ1-1, with D hard to call. The V gene's germline CDR1 is MNHEY and CDR2 SVGAGI. The V and J ends lost 0 bases and 2 bases respectively, with 10 bases between them. The CDR3 length is 15 residues. The CDR3 DNA reads as TGTGCCAGCAGTTACTCGCACAGTCATAACACTGAAGCTTTCTTT. This sequence encodes CASSYSHSHNTEAFF.

In this sample, this clone turned up once. The gene calls are TRBV7-2 and TRBJ2-5; 8 bases agree with TRBD1. This CDR3 region has 14 residues. Trimming took 2 bases from V and 5 from J; bases not matched to a gene: 4. Germline V gene lookup returns CDR1 SGHTA and CDR2 FQGNSA. This chain's CDR3 is CASSLSGGKETQYF. Written as DNA, the CDR3 is TGTGCCAGCAGCTTATCAGGGGGCAAGGAGACCCAGTACTTC.

The chain combines TRBV11-3 with TRBJ2-7, with TRBD2 matching 8 bases. Germline lookup yields CDR1 SGHNT and CDR2 YENEEA. Trimming cost V 9 bases and J 5 bases; bases outside gene matches: 24. The CDR3 runs to 18 residues. The CDR3 DNA follows: TGTGCCAGACGCCACTCTCACGACCAGGGTAGCGGGGACCACGAGCAGTACTTC. Translated: CARRHSHDQGSGDHEQYF.

The chain is built from TRBV28 and TRBJ1-2; D remains ambiguous. The CDR3 consists of 12 residues. The V end lost 5 bases, the J end lost 7 bases, and 11 bases lay between the germline ends. CDR1 is MDHEN and CDR2 is SYDVKM in the germline V gene. The CDR3 DNA follows: TGTGCCAGCAGTCTGCAGGTGTCTGGCTACACCTTC. It codes for CASSLQVSGYTF.

The rearrangement links TRBV2 to TRBJ1-5; a possible D gene is TRBD1 (6 bases). Germline values: CDR1 SNHLY, CDR2 FYNNEI. This CDR3 is built from 16 residues. Deletions cut 5 bases from V and 0 bases from J, with 14 bases between. Here the CDR3 reads CASSTGTSFSNQPQHF. The CDR3 region has the DNA TGTGCCAGCAGTACCGGGACATCATTTAGCAATCAGCCCCAGCATTTT.

V is TRBV6-2 or TRBV6-3 and J is TRBJ1-6, with a weak D call TRBD1 (6 bases). V was clipped by 4 bases and J by 8 bases, with 15 bases between them. The germline V gene has CDR1 MNHEY and CDR2 SVGEGT. This CDR3 is built from 15 residues. CDR3 loop: CASSSDRTIDSPLHF. CDR3 nucleotides: TGTGCCAGCAGTTCAGACAGGACTATTGATTCACCCCTCCACTTT.

The chain carries TRBV6-5 and TRBJ1-5; D is uncertain. Looked up from germline, CDR1 is MNHEY and CDR2 is SVGAGI. With 6 bases removed from V and 0 bases from J, the gap between germline ends came to 6 bases. CDR3 length: 13 residues. Here the CDR3 DNA reads TGTGCCAGCAGGACGGGTAGCAATCAGCCCCAGCATTTT. The encoded protein is CASRTGSNQPQHF.

The chain recombines TRBV28 with TRBJ1-2, with D possibly being TRBD1 (5 bases). Trimming cost V 6 bases and J 8 bases, with 22 bases left between them. This CDR3 has 15 residues. The V gene's germline CDR1 is MDHEN and CDR2 SYDVKM. Here the CDR3 reads CASSRLRDGHKGYTF. The CDR3 nucleotides read TGTGCCAGCAGCCGACTCCGGGACGGACATAAAGGCTACACCTTC.

The V call is TRBV2, the J call TRBJ2-7; TRBD2 matches 7 bases. The CDR3 sequence is 14 residues long. The J segment lost 0 bases and the V segment lost 4 bases, leaving 3 bases of the junction unmatched. From germline, CDR1 is SNHLY and CDR2 FYNNEI. CDR3 DNA sequence: TGTGCCAGCAGTGTGGGGGGGAGCTCCTACGAGCAGTACTTC. Protein sequence: CASSVGGSSYEQYF.

The chain has TRBV4-3 and TRBJ2-1; D call uncertain. Deletions cut 2 bases from V and 3 bases from J, with 8 bases between. Germline CDR1 reads LGHNA; CDR2 reads YSLEER. The CDR3 consists of 14 residues. The CDR3 nucleotides read TGCGCCAGCAGCCAAAGTGGTTACTACAATGAGCAGTTCTTC. Its translation: CASSQSGYYNEQFF.

The CDR3 loop reads CASSPRQGGQKTQYF. For the CDR3, the DNA is TGTGCCAGCAGCCCTAGACAGGGCGGGCAAAAGACCCAGTACTTC. This chain joins TRBV6-6 and TRBJ2-5, with 7 bases fitting TRBD1. Trimming at V came to 6 bases and at J to 6 bases, leaving 13 bases not matched to a gene. The CDR3 contains 15 residues. Germline loops: CDR1 MNHNY, CDR2 SVGAGI (reference sequence).

CDR3 nucleotides: TGTGCCAGCAGTTCCCCGGGACGGTCCTATGGCTACACCTTC. Translating it yields CASSSPGRSYGYTF. The rearrangement uses TRBV6-2 or TRBV6-3 and TRBJ1-2, with D possibly being TRBD1 (5 bases). V dropped 4 bases and J dropped 4 bases, with 13 bases sitting between them. The germline CDR1 and CDR2 sequences are MNHEY and SVGEGT. There are 14 residues in the CDR3.

This chain connects TRBV3-1 (or the pseudogene TRBV3-2) to TRBJ2-6; D is unclear. The CDR3 covers 15 residues. Trimming stripped 2 bases from V and 1 base from J, with 6 bases between. CDR1 is LGHDT and CDR2 is YNNKEL in the germline V gene (reference sequence). The DNA of the CDR3 is TGTGCCAGCAGCCAACGGACGTCTGGGGCCAACGTCCTGACTTTC. It specifies CASSQRTSGANVLTF.

This chain links TRBV5-1 with TRBJ2-3; 9 nucleotides agree with TRBD2. Germline trimming cut 1 base from V and 0 bases from J; bases unmatched to any gene: 12. Germline V gene sequence: CDR1 SGHRS, CDR2 YFSETQ. This CDR3 has 19 amino acids. The CDR3 DNA sequence: TGCGCCAGCAGCTTGATCGGACTAGCGAGGGGAACTAGCACAGATACGCAGTATTTT. It specifies CASSLIGLARGTSTDTQYF.

V and J are TRBV28 and TRBJ1-1; TRBD1 matches 7 bases. Germline assignment: CDR1 MDHEN and CDR2 SYDVKM. This CDR3 is built from 14 residues. V lost 10 bases, J lost 1 base, and 9 bases stayed unmatched. The CDR3 nucleotides are TGTGCCATAACCCTAGGACAGGCGAACACTGAAGCTTTCTTT. Translated, it gives CAITLGQANTEAFF.

V and J are TRBV18 and TRBJ2-3; 10 bases map to TRBD2. Per the germline V gene, CDR1 is KGHSH and CDR2 is LQKENI. After removal of 3 bases from V and 0 bases from J, the junction contained 3 bases not matched to a gene. CDR3 size: 16 residues. The CDR3 sequence is CASSPTSGFSTDTQYF. The CDR3 DNA sequence: TGTGCCAGCTCACCGACTAGCGGGTTCAGCACAGATACGCAGTATTTT.

This chain connects TRBV27 to TRBJ2-5; no clear D. CDR3 length equals 13 residues. Per germline, CDR1 MNHEY and CDR2 SMNVEV (reference sequence). Trimming pared 5 bases from V and 6 bases from J, leaving 13 bases between. As DNA, the CDR3 is TGTGCCAGCAGTCCATCCGTGGGAAAGACCCAGTACTTC. It specifies CASSPSVGKTQYF.

The V call is TRBV12-3 or TRBV12-4, the J call TRBJ2-1; no definite D call. The CDR3 is 13 residues long. Trimming cost V 5 bases and J 7 bases, with 12 bases left between them. The CDR3 sequence: CASSGRAGNEQFF. CDR3 sequence (DNA): TGTGCCAGCAGTGGAAGAGCTGGGAATGAGCAGTTCTTC.

With regard to this clone: Other DNA variants within this sample encode the same CDR3. The CDR3 loop is CASRWGSGNTIYF. The CDR3 DNA sequence: TGTGCCTCACGGTGGGGCTCTGGAAACACCATATATTTT. The chain uses TRBV28 and TRBJ1-3; D not certain. The ends were cut back, 11 bases at V and 0 bases at J, with 11 bases in the middle. This CDR3 has 13 amino acids. CDR1 is MDHEN and CDR2 is SYDVKM in the germline V gene. Based on the CDR3 plus reference TRBV28 and TRBJ1-3, the full variable domain is DVKVTQSSRYLVKRTGEKVFLECVQDMDHENMFWYRQDPGLGLRLIYFSYDVKMKEKGDIPEGYSVSREKKERFSLILESASTNQTSMYLCASRWGSGNTIYFGEGSWLTVV.

The J gene is TRBJ2-1, the V gene TRBV28; 9 nucleotides agree with TRBD1. From germline, CDR1 is MDHEN and CDR2 SYDVKM. The CDR3 is 15 residues long. Trimming at V came to 8 bases and at J to 2 bases, leaving 7 bases not matched to a gene. CDR3 nucleotide sequence: TGTGCCAGCCAACCGGGACAGGGTACCTACAATGAGCAGTTCTTC. It yields the protein CASQPGQGTYNEQFF.